Detailed here is one TCR beta chain. The antigen remains unidentified. Sequencing was performed with immunoSEQ multiplex PCR; in TCRdb, only in-frame clones are kept and a portion is missing. The sample has 800 to 950 clones; 15% to 20% are singletons. The sample belongs to a study of T cells in localized non-small cell lung cancer. Study results and caveats: Among the tissues sampled, uninvolved adjacent lung had the highest T cell clonality, above tumor. With higher T cell density in blood came longer overall survival.

The V gene lost 4 bases and the J gene lost 8 bases, with 14 bases spanning the gap. This CDR3 has 13 residues. Germline CDR1 reads KGHSH; CDR2 reads LQKENI. The sample here was normal lung tissue next to the tumor, taken before any cancer treatment. The chain employs TRBV18 and TRBJ1-2; D is perhaps TRBD1 (6 bases). The sequence was collected from a woman between 35 and 70 years old with stage II lung adenocarcinoma. The CDR3 sequence is CASSRNREEGYTF. Here the CDR3 DNA reads TGTGCCAGCTCACGAAACAGGGAGGAAGGCTACACCTTC. Full variable domain (remainder filled in from reference TRBV18 and TRBJ1-2): NAGVMQNPRHLVRRRGQEARLRCSPMKGHSHVYWYRQLPEEGLKFMVYLQKENIIDESGMPKERFSAEFPKEGPSILRIQQVVRGDSAAYFCASSRNREEGYTFGSGTRLTVV.